These T cell receptor beta chains were read from a single sample in a study of CD8 T cells in ankylosing spondylitis. TCRdb analysed the 5' RACE reads with MiXCR anew, one entry per CDR3 protein. The sample yields about 840,000 distinct CDR3 sequences, approximately 12% seen once. The sample consisted of blood, either unsorted or a sorted T cell fraction (not recorded which). These receptors were collected from a male donor with ankylosing spondylitis. Both conserved end residues are part of each CDR3. Each record gives: V gene, CDR3 length, clone size, D gene, J gene, CDR3 DNA, CDR3 protein. The D gene is left open where the match is weak. Only part of the rows carry a size: once, few, many, or a class if the clone is expanded.

TRBV10-1	19	-	TRBD2	TRBJ2-2	TGCGCCAGCAGTCCTTCTCTAAGGAGCGGGAGGGTTGGCACCGGGGAGCTGTTTTTT	CASSPSLRSGRVGTGELFF
TRBV4-2	14	many	TRBD1	TRBJ2-7	TGTGCCAGCAGCCTTAGGGACAGGGCCTACGAGCAGTACTTC	CASSLRDRAYEQYF
TRBV14	13	-	-	TRBJ1-1	TGTGCCAGCAGCCAAGCGTTGACCACTGAAGCTTTCTTT	CASSQALTTEAFF
TRBV12-3/TRBV12-4	12	-	-	TRBJ2-2	TGTGCCAGCAGGGGGCGTGTCGGGGAGCTGTTTTTT	CASRGRVGELFF
TRBV29-1	12	many	-	TRBJ1-2	TGCAGCGTGTCCCGACAGGACCGAAGCTACACCTTC	CSVSRQDRSYTF
TRBV7-6	14	-	-	TRBJ2-7	TGTGCCAGCAGCTTAGCAATACTAGGCCCCGAGCAGTACTTC	CASSLAILGPEQYF
TRBV5-1	15	many	TRBD2	TRBJ2-1	TGCGCCAGCAGCTTGCTAGCGGGAGTGAACAATGAGCAGTTCTTC	CASSLLAGVNNEQFF
TRBV5-1	12	-	-	TRBJ2-3	TGCGCCAGCCGCCAAGGCACAGATACGCAGTATTTT	CASRQGTDTQYF
TRBV5-5	15	-	TRBD1	TRBJ2-7	TGTGCCAGCAGCTTACGTTCTCAGGGGGCCTACGAGCAGTACTTC	CASSLRSQGAYEQYF
TRBV6-5	16	few	TRBD2	TRBJ2-4	TGTGCCAGCAGTTACTCTCAGAGGGCGGGGGGAGGCATTCAGTACTTC	CASSYSQRAGGGIQYF
TRBV28	15	few	-	TRBJ1-1	TGTGCCAGCAGCACCACGCCGGGACACAGATACGAAGCTTTCTTT	CASSTTPGHRYEAFF
TRBV12-3/TRBV12-4	14	few	-	TRBJ1-2	TGTGCCAGCAGTTTTTGGGGCATTTCCTATGGCTACACCTTC	CASSFWGISYGYTF
TRBV2	15	-	TRBD1	TRBJ1-5	TGTGCCAGCAGGGAGAGACAGGGGGCAGAGCAGCCCCAGCATTTT	CASRERQGAEQPQHF
TRBV20-1	11	few	-	TRBJ1-1	TGCAGTGCTTTAACCGGGCCTGAAGCTTTCTTT	CSALTGPEAFF
TRBV5-1	15	many	TRBD2	TRBJ2-4	TGCGCCAGCAGCCCGGGGACTAGCGGGAGAAACATTCAGTACTTC	CASSPGTSGRNIQYF
TRBV7-2	12	few	-	TRBJ1-1	TGTGCCAGCACCCGCAGACACACTGAAGCTTTCTTT	CASTRRHTEAFF
TRBV5-5	16	few	TRBD1	TRBJ1-1	TGTGCCAGCAGCTTCCAAGGGGGCCACATGAACACTGAAGCTTTCTTT	CASSFQGGHMNTEAFF
TRBV20-1	15	few	-	TRBJ2-2	TGCAGTGCTAGAGGAGGCGACGTTTCAACCGGGGAGCTGTTTTTT	CSARGGDVSTGELFF